This is a list of T cell receptor beta chains from one sample in a study of cytomegalovirus exposure and HLA in healthy donors. Here immunoSEQ multiplex PCR was the method, and the copy in TCRdb shows in-frame clones only, minus some. Of 210,000 or so clones in the sample, 77% were seen once. Sequenced: PBMCs. Source of these receptors: an older woman in good health and CMV-seropositive. Both conserved end residues are part of each CDR3. D genes are given only for firm matches. The size field is filled for only some rows; it gives once, few, many or a size class.

>TRBJ1-2|few|TRBD1|TRBV7-2
CASSLERQGYGYTF
TGTGCCAGCAGCTTAGAAAGACAGGGGTATGGCTACACCTTC
>TRBJ2-7|few|NA|TRBV2
CASSESAGSSYEQYF
TGTGCCAGCAGTGAATCGGCAGGTAGCTCCTACGAGCAGTACTTC
>TRBJ1-2|NA|NA|TRBV19
CASSIPPGGYTF
TGTGCCAGTAGTATTCCCCCCGGGGGCTACACCTTC
>TRBJ2-3|few|NA|TRBV11-2
CASSLEADTQYF
TGTGCCAGCAGCTTAGAGGCCGATACGCAGTATTTT
>TRBJ2-2|NA|TRBD1|TRBV18
CASSPASTGTDTGELFF
TGTGCCAGCTCACCGGCATCGACAGGGACGGACACCGGGGAGCTGTTTTTT
>TRBJ1-2|NA|NA|TRBV5-5
CASSWWTDGYTF
TGTGCCAGCAGCTGGTGGACAGATGGCTACACCTTC
>TRBJ1-4|NA|NA|TRBV27
CASSYQGTGEKLFF
TGTGCCAGCAGTTATCAGGGGACGGGGGAAAAACTGTTTTTT
>TRBJ1-4|few|NA|TRBV7-9
CASSWSQNGLREKLFF
TGTGCCAGCAGCTGGTCCCAGAATGGACTCCGCGAAAAACTGTTTTTT
>TRBJ1-2|NA|TRBD1|TRBV5-5
CASSPDRVHGYTF
TGTGCCAGCAGCCCCGACAGGGTCCATGGCTACACCTTC
>TRBJ1-1|NA|NA|TRBV6-5
CASSYSRGGTEAFF
TGTGCCAGCAGTTACTCGCGGGGAGGAACTGAAGCTTTCTTT
>TRBJ2-1|NA|TRBD2|TRBV6-5
CASSLERDGTYNEQFF
TGTGCCAGCAGTTTGGAGCGGGACGGGACCTACAATGAGCAGTTCTTC
>TRBJ2-5|NA|TRBD2|TRBV2
CASRRTSQETQYF
TGTGCCAGCAGGCGGACTAGCCAAGAGACCCAGTACTTC
>TRBJ1-2|NA|NA|TRBV6-4
CASSLPPDLAGRGYTF
TGTGCCAGCAGTCTCCCCCCTGACCTGGCGGGTCGGGGCTACACCTTC
>TRBJ1-6|NA|NA|TRBV14
CASSQEGRGRTYNSPLHF
TGTGCCAGCAGCCAAGAGGGTAGGGGGAGAACCTATAATTCACCCCTCCACTTT
>TRBJ1-2|NA|TRBD1|TRBV2
CASSETQGDYYGYTF
TGTGCCAGCAGTGAAACTCAGGGGGATTACTATGGCTACACCTTC
>TRBJ2-7|NA|TRBD1|TRBV5-1
CASSGGQGFSHEQYF
TGCGCCAGCAGCGGTGGACAGGGTTTTTCCCACGAGCAGTACTTC
>TRBJ1-1|few|NA|TRBV10-2
CASSYRDTEAFF
TGCGCCAGCAGTTACCGGGACACTGAAGCTTTCTTT
>TRBJ2-7|NA|TRBD2|TRBV4-1
CASSPPPGLASYEQYF
TGCGCCAGCAGCCCCCCCCCAGGACTAGCTAGCTACGAGCAGTACTTC
>TRBJ2-2|NA|NA|TRBV5-1
CASSPGLNTGELFF
TGCGCCAGCAGCCCCGGACTGAACACCGGGGAGCTGTTTTTT
>TRBJ2-5|few|NA|TRBV6-5
CASSYWGPPDETQYF
TGTGCCAGCAGTTATTGGGGGCCTCCGGATGAGACCCAGTACTTC
>TRBJ1-4|NA|NA|TRBV5-5
CASSLQGSEEKLFF
TGTGCCAGCAGCTTGCAGGGGTCAGAGGAAAAACTGTTTTTT
>TRBJ2-1|few|NA|TRBV7-8
CASSLSSGVYNEQFF
TGTGCCAGCAGCCTATCGTCGGGGGTCTACAATGAGCAGTTCTTC
>TRBJ1-4|NA|NA|TRBV5-1
CASKSTPATNEKLFF
TGCGCCAGCAAGAGTACTCCTGCAACTAATGAAAAACTGTTTTTT
>TRBJ2-5|NA|NA|TRBV18
CASSWTDQETQYF
TGTGCCAGCTCGTGGACAGACCAAGAGACCCAGTACTTC
>TRBJ2-3|NA|NA|TRBV12-1
CASRDSGGGPDTQYF
TGTGCCAGCAGAGATAGCGGGGGGGGACCAGATACGCAGTATTTT
>TRBJ2-5|NA|NA|TRBV7-7
CASSLGSGQETQYF
TGTGCCAGCAGCTTAGGTAGCGGCCAAGAGACCCAGTACTTC
>TRBJ2-1|NA|NA|TRBV18
CASTLRGPSTYNEQFF
TGTGCCAGCACCCTGCGTGGGCCGTCAACCTACAATGAGCAGTTCTTC
>TRBJ1-6|NA|NA|TRBV19
CASSIPGGDSPLHF
TGTGCCAGTAGTATACCCGGCGGCGATTCACCCCTCCACTTT
>TRBJ1-2|NA|NA|TRBV4-1
CASSHEVGQSGYTF
TGCGCCAGCAGCCATGAAGTCGGACAGTCTGGCTACACCTTC
>TRBJ2-2|few|TRBD2|TRBV19
CASSSPSSGGNTGELFF
TGTGCCAGTAGTTCTCCCTCAAGCGGGGGGAACACCGGGGAGCTGTTTTTT
>TRBJ1-2|NA|NA|TRBV29-1
CSVENSYGYTF
TGCAGCGTTGAAAACAGCTATGGCTACACCTTC
>TRBJ2-1|NA|TRBD2|TRBV15
CATSRDYALAGGQVHEQFF
TGTGCCACCAGCAGAGATTACGCCTTAGCGGGAGGCCAAGTCCATGAGCAGTTCTTC
>TRBJ1-2|NA|NA|TRBV2
CASMGRSSSYGYTF
TGTGCCAGCATGGGGCGTTCGTCATCCTATGGCTACACCTTC
>TRBJ2-5|NA|TRBD2|TRBV2
CASTKNGGLMKETQYF
TGTGCCAGCACTAAAAATGGGGGACTAATGAAAGAGACCCAGTACTTC
>TRBJ1-2|once|TRBD1|TRBV5-4
CASSSGQSPNRDGYTF
TGTGCCAGCAGCTCGGGACAGTCGCCTAATAGGGATGGCTACACCTTC
>TRBJ2-3|NA|TRBD2|TRBV5-4
CASSTGTSTRSDTQYF
TGTGCCAGCAGCACCGGGACTAGCACCAGATCAGATACGCAGTATTTT
>TRBJ2-3|NA|NA|TRBV4-1
CASSRPWLANTDTQYF
TGCGCCAGCAGCCGCCCGTGGCTAGCGAACACAGATACGCAGTATTTT
>TRBJ1-1|NA|TRBD1|TRBV4-2
CASSPGTGEAFF
TGTGCCAGCAGCCCGGGGACAGGGGAAGCTTTCTTT
>TRBJ2-5|NA|TRBD1|TRBV5-1
CASSLGSGGQETQYF
TGCGCCAGCAGCTTGGGATCAGGGGGTCAAGAGACCCAGTACTTC
>TRBJ1-5|NA|NA|TRBV19
CASSILNQPQHF
TGTGCCAGTAGTATCCTAAATCAGCCCCAGCATTTT